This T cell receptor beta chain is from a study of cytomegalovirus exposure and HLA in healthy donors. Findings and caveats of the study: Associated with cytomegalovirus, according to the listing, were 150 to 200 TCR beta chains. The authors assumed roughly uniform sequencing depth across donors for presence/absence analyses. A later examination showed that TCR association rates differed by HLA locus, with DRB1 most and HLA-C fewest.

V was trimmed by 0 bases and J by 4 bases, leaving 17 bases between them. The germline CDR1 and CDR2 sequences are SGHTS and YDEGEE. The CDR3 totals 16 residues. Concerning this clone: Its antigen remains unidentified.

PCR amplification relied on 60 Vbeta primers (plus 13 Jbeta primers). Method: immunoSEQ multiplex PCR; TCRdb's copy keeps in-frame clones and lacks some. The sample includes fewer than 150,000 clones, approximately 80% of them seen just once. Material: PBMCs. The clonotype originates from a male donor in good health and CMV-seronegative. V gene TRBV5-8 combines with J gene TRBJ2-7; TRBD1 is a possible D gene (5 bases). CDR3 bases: TGTGCCAGCAGCTTGGGATTTAACAGGATTTGGTACGAGCAGTACTTC. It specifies CASSLGFNRIWYEQYF. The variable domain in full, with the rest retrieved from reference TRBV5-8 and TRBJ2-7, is EAGVTQSPTHLIKTRGQQATLRCSPISGHTSVYWYQQALGLGLQFLLWYDEGEERNRGNFPPRFSGRQFPNYSSELNVNALELEDSALYLCASSLGFNRIWYEQYFGPGTRLTVT.